The clone carrying this T cell receptor beta chain was seen repeatedly, ten times or more. Antigen specificity is unknown. Preparation of TCR beta libraries was done by quantitative 5'-RACE with molecular barcodes. TCRdb used MiXCR to reprocess the 5' RACE reads, holding one entry per CDR3 protein. This table holds 500,000 or so distinct CDR3 sequences, over 4% found once. The sample belongs to a study of CD8 T cells in ankylosing spondylitis. Study results and limitations: In reactive arthritis synovial fluid and blood, some motif variants had been reported before. Matched ankylosing spondylitis synovial fluid reportedly showed significant enrichment of disease-linked clones. For ankylosing spondylitis blood, a TCR beta motif of 7 to 9 highly homologous variants appeared characteristic.

The CDR3 has 15 residues. Trimming shortened V by 5 bases and J by 1 base, and 15 bases separated the two germline ends. Germline V lookup: CDR1 SGHRS, CDR2 YFSETQ. The receptor's source is a male donor with ankylosing spondylitis. This rearrangement joins TRBV5-1 to TRBJ1-1; D gene unclear. The sample taken for sequencing was blood, either unsorted or a sorted T cell fraction (not recorded which). CDR3 DNA: TGCGCCAGCAGTGAAAAAGGGTTGGGGAACACTGAAGCTTTCTTT. Translation gives CASSEKGLGNTEAFF.